This T cell receptor (beta chain) was captured by sequencing in a study of cytomegalovirus exposure and HLA in healthy donors (dated by TCRdb to between 2016 and 2019). For the wider study: In an earlier analysis of about 560 of the donors, about 270 Gb of sequence data and roughly 100 million unique TCR beta sequences from 180 million or so T cells were reported. Roughly 300 gigabases of sequencing data and 70 million to 95 million unique TCR sequences made up an early release that covered 500 to 700 HLA-typed donors. Among the roughly 400 genotyped donors, around 81% belonged to the genetic ancestry cluster associated with self-reported Caucasian donors. The study was designed to test whether signatures of past pathogen exposure could be identified by cataloging public T cell receptors. The T cell repertoires of 700 or so subjects were profiled by immunosequencing and related to cytomegalovirus serostatus. Along with the roughly 670-subject first cohort, a separate validation cohort of over a hundred different subjects was used. High-throughput TCR immunosequencing, statistical association of individual TCRs with disease status, and machine learning were combined to predict cytomegalovirus infection status. In a later analysis, previously published TCR beta repertoires from 666 donors were re-analyzed and high-resolution HLA genotyping was added so that TCR occurrence patterns could be studied. Rather than drawing on any new phenotypic data, the later analysis identified candidate immune exposures from TCR beta sequences and the way those sequences occurred across donors. An earlier analysis of approximately 630 of the donors applied high-throughput TCR beta sequencing to assess whether each TCR beta V gene segment acted as functional or pseudogenic. Donor age, sex, ethnicity and CMV serostatus were collected together with the repertoire data. Genome-wide SNP genotypes for about 55% of the roughly 670 donors were used in a later genetic analysis, which treated that subset as a discovery cohort. Every discovery cohort repertoire had been produced on one sequencing platform. HLA typing covered class I and class II loci at four-digit resolution. The number of donors typed differed by locus, with 629-630 for A, B, C, DRB1 and DQB1, roughly 520 for DQA1, 600 to 610 for DPA1, and some 450 for DPB1. Roughly 5 DR-DQ haplotypes were treated as single units for association and clustering because of strong linkage in the cohort. Among around 400 genotyped donors of the cohort, an average of approximately 230,000 unique TCR beta nucleotide sequences were sequenced per donor, around 18% of them non-productive.

The cohort consisted of 650 to 850 healthy bone marrow donors. All cohort members were sampled while nominally healthy, although unrecorded immune exposures were likely present. The donor was CMV seropositive and belonged to the group of 250 to 300 seropositive cohort members. Each donor provided a peripheral blood sample, and peripheral blood mononuclear cells were used for TCR beta sequencing. The Qiagen DNeasy Blood Extraction Kit was used to extract genomic DNA from the blood cell samples. Libraries were constructed by the immunoSEQ multiplex PCR assay. The multiplex PCR relied on a mix of 60 forward primers for TCR Vbeta segments and 13 reverse primers for TCR Jbeta segments. The CDR3 region of rearranged TCR beta genes was amplified from genomic DNA with a multiplex PCR assay. The Illumina HiSeq System was used to sequence the amplified TCR beta libraries as 87-base-pair reads. The published analysis was carried out like this. Across the 666 repertoires, a later analysis counted 60 million to 90 million unique TCR beta chains, approximately 10 million of which were shared by at least two donors. Raw reads were error-corrected and collapsed into unique sequences by a nearest-neighbor algorithm in which closely related sequences were merged to remove PCR and sequencing errors. Alignment of CDR3 sequences to IMGT reference sequences was used to assign V, D and J gene segments. For a sequence to be retained, a match of at least six nucleotides to both a V gene segment and a J gene segment was required. A rearrangement counted as productive if the CDR3 had no stop codons and remained in frame with V and J, and every other rearrangement counted as non-productive. CDR3 was defined by IMGT convention, running from the second conserved V-encoded cysteine to the conserved J-encoded phenylalanine. The earlier analysis of 587 of the donors excluded any sequence lacking an unambiguous match to a single V gene segment. In an earlier analysis of several hundred of the donors, V segments were called functional above 56.7% productive rearrangements and were called segregating when the between-donor standard deviation exceeded 5%. A statistical classification framework was built to diagnose cytomegalovirus status from the catalog of TCR beta chain sequences. V and J gene assignment, in a later analysis, came from comparing TCR nucleotide sequences with IMGT/GENE-DB human TR gene sequences. Using the TCRdist pipeline, a later analysis assigned CDR3 sequences along with most-parsimonious VDJ recombination scenarios. In a later analysis, each TCR beta chain was defined by its CDR3 amino acid sequence together with its V-gene family, and reads without a unique V-gene family were excluded. As a way to deal with suspected cross-contamination and a sequencing artifact, a later analysis dropped 640 or so nucleotide sequences that were highly shared and had low generation probability. A later analysis calculated a clonal expansion index for each public chain from normalized within-repertoire ranks of inferred template counts. A later analysis computed generation probabilities with a VDJ recombination model fitted to out-of-frame rearrangements, and checked the results against IGoR. Hypergeometric tests were used in a later analysis to score TCR-TCR, TCR-HLA and TCR-CMV co-occurrence, with a repertoire-size bias correction applied to the TCR pairs. False discovery rates were estimated in a later analysis by permuting HLA or CMV assignments 20 times. In a later analysis, co-occurring TCRs were grouped using DBSCAN, with TCRdist sequence similarity added in when clustering inside HLA-allele-positive subsets. Repertoires with fewer than 30,000 or more than 120,000 public chains were left out of co-occurrence clustering, as were several repertoires with anomalous nucleotide sharing. TCRdb carries this immuneACCESS record with in-frame sequences only. Its versions omit some clonotypes, under half of them owing to an unresolved V gene in the studies checked, with the rest unexplained. D and trimming come from the DNA, and the V and J calls and clone size come from that table. Across this sample there are around 97,000 clones, with roughly 10% seen only once. The top ten clonotypes cover around 4.9% of the sample.

Study-level results and caveats: The classifier was reported to diagnose cytomegalovirus status with high specificity and sensitivity in both the original and validation cohorts. According to the authors, the approach could potentially be generalized to other disease states and immunological phenotypes. The cohort was sequenced for TCR beta chains only, and without alpha or paired-chain data the features that could be detected were limited. The presence/absence analyses assumed that sequencing depth was roughly uniform across donors, and that assumption may not be true. When HLA alleles, especially DR and DQ, strongly co-occurred, TCR associations were difficult to assign to individual alleles. A further reported finding was that TCR beta sequences accurately predicted the HLA-A and HLA-B alleles for most subjects in the first cohort. A total of roughly 160 TCR beta chains were listed by the study as associated with cytomegalovirus. A later genetic analysis reported fewer N-insertions in productive TCRs among donors in an Asian-associated ancestry cluster than the approximately 700-donor mean. In vitro tests confirmed that a few of the cytomegalovirus-associated TCR beta chains recognize cytomegalovirus antigens. A group of highly shared sequence variants was considered likely to be a technical artifact of the sequencing pipeline. About 17 rarely observed V segments, including chromosome 9 orphons, were excluded from the earlier analysis of some 590 of the donors because counts were too low. Most CMV-associated TCR beta chains appeared to be HLA-restricted in a later analysis, and the HLA associations seemed to be driven largely by CMV exposure. Most TCR sequences were seen in very few donors, while some public TCRs were found in many individuals. According to a later analysis, TCR association rates differed among HLA loci, with DRB1 alleles showing the most associated TCRs and HLA-C alleles showing the fewest. Specific HLA alleles were associated with about 17,000 TCR beta sequences at a false discovery rate of 0.05 in a later analysis. The 87-base-pair reads could not distinguish some IMGT-functional V segments, including TRBV6-2 and TRBV6-3, so those segments were excluded. V-gene and J-gene trimming of TCR beta chains was associated with a missense DCLRE1C variant in a later genetic analysis, and the association was replicated in an independent cohort. Several of the top co-occurrence clusters appeared to be linked to parvovirus B19, influenza, CMV and Epstein-Barr virus, according to a later analysis. Because HLA typing was unavailable for some donors at each locus, only the typed subset was used in association tests. An earlier analysis of 450 to 750 of the donors showed that most TCR beta V segments appeared in productive rearrangements either about 87% or about 30% of the time, which broadly matched IMGT annotations. Correlated functional status among segregating V segments might reflect linkage disequilibrium, but an unknown experimental factor could not be ruled out. Compared with equally common non-associated chains, HLA-associated TCR beta chains in a later analysis were more clonally expanded and had lower generation probabilities. CMV serostatus was the only immune exposure information available for the cohort.

Trimming accounts for 1 base at V and 8 bases at J, while the number of junction bases matched to no gene is 4. Including the terminal cysteine and phenylalanine, the CDR3 comprises 14 residues. Only the CDR3 DNA stays, 42 bases, in frame from base 1. The germline V gene sets CDR1 to SGDLS and CDR2 to YYNGEE. To note about this clone: Its antigen is unknown. Base qualities were left out, and no much larger clone turns up one base away.

Input material: PBMCs. Here the chain combines TRBV9 and TRBJ1-4; 8 bases in between match TRBD1. This clonotype originated in a man in his fifties in good health and CMV-seropositive. The CDR3 has the sequence CASSVSGGGEKLFF. The sequenced DNA is TGTGCCAGCAGCGTATCAGGGGGCGGCGAAAAACTGTTTTTT. Extended through the reference TRBV9 and TRBJ1-4 proteins, this CDR3 yields the full variable domain: DSGVTQTPKHLITATGQRVTLRCSPRSGDLSVYWYQQSLDQGLQFLIQYYNGEERAKGNILERFSAQQFPDLHSELNLSSLELGDSALYFCASSVSGGGEKLFFGSGTQLSVL.